This TCR beta chain was observed in a study of vaccination and CD4 T cells after COVID-19 (dated 2022 in TCRdb). Some background on the complete study: Convalescent patients had a positive SARS-CoV-2 result on nasal swab PCR, and of these patients, some ten had mild disease and one had severe disease. In around nine COVID-19 convalescent patients and 4 infection-naive healthy vaccine recipients, the spike-specific CD4+ TCR repertoire before mRNA vaccination was compared with the repertoire after mRNA vaccination. The time from the second vaccine dose to post-vaccine blood sampling had a median of roughly 70 days and ranged from roughly 13 to 241 days. Participants received two doses of either the Pfizer-BioNTech BNT162b2 vaccine (n=8) or the Moderna mRNA-1273 vaccine (n=2). Post-COVID blood samples were collected from convalescent patients a median of about 92 days after diagnosis, with a range of about 35 to 161 days. Six males and four females were included in the convalescent cohort, with two Hispanic individuals, seven Caucasians, two Asians and one multiracial person represented. As controls, cultures received a CEFX viral epitope pool (the positive control), an HIV-1 Nef peptide pool (the negative control), or no peptide at all. For stimulating the cultures, overlapping spike peptide pools were used, derived from SARS-CoV-2 as well as from the common cold coronaviruses HCoV-NL63, HCoV-OC43 and HCoV-229E.

The sample's treatment or condition label, in plain terms: approximately nine-day PBMC culture with coronavirus spike peptide pools or control peptides (ViraFEST assay). To expand antigen-specific T cells with peptide pools and then pick out the expanded clonotypes through TCR sequencing, the study relied on the ViraFEST assay. Positive SARS-CoV-2 PCR tests in the convalescent patients dated from March to December 2020, before Alpha, Beta and Delta variants emerged in the United States. Each well held approximately 2 million PBMCs cultured in IMDM containing about 5% human AB serum and 10 IU/ml IL-2, with 8 to 10 ug/ml peptide pools added. On days 3 and 7, half of the culture medium was replaced with fresh IL-2-containing medium. Once the cells had been in culture for over nine days, the EasySep CD4+ T cell isolation kit was used to isolate CD4+ T cells by negative selection. Ficoll-Paque Plus gradient centrifugation was used to isolate PBMCs from whole blood, and the isolated PBMCs were then either used fresh or cryopreserved at -140C. Triplicate wells were generally used for each culture condition.

As regards this clonotype: Its recognized antigen is unknown. Base qualities are not provided; no much larger clone lies one nucleotide away.

The study at large found these results: Relatively few convalescent patients were included in the study, and early timepoints after natural infection were not analyzed. The median number of SARS-CoV-2-reactive clonotypes rose from about 19 after infection to roughly 40 after vaccination, but the change was not significant. Of the vaccine-specific clones in convalescent patients, 304 of 307, or nearly all, reacted only to SARS-CoV-2 spike and did not cross-react with common cold coronaviruses. Among the post-vaccine SARS-CoV-2-reactive clones in convalescent patients, a median about 89% showed up only after vaccination, which suggests vaccine-specific priming.

Library generation was performed with PCR. TCR sequencing of DNA from cultured CD4+ T cells used the Oncomine TCR Beta short-read assay at the Johns Hopkins FTIC core. The QIAamp micro DNA kit was used to extract genomic DNA from the cultured CD4+ T cells. Oncomine TCR Beta libraries made from cultured CD4+ T cells were pooled using unique dual indexes and sequenced on an Illumina iSeq 100. The authors' analysis ran thus. Non-productive sequences were removed, and CDR3s that did not start with C, did not end with F or W, or were shorter than 7 amino acids were discarded. Antigen-specific clonotypes were identified using the MANAFEST web application through comparison of peptide-stimulated wells with reference and other culture wells. For a clone to be called positive, the clone needed an FDR below 0.05, an odds ratio above 5, and a productive frequency above 0.1% in at least two of three replicate wells. A clonotype was classed as cross-reactive if the clonotype showed significant expansion both in SARS-CoV-2 spike wells and in at least one common cold coronavirus spike condition. CDR3 homology was assessed with Levenshtein distances (stringdist) and unrooted phylogenetic trees (ape) in R version 3.6.1. TCRdb reworked the public reads: Q25 trimming with fastp, MiXCR clone assembly, productive beta chains retained. For every CDR3 protein sequence, its rows merge into one entry that carries the most common genes and DNA. TCRdb's processing, not the study's, gives the V and J calls here. For this sample the table gives about 20,000 distinct CDR3 sequences, of which roughly half were detected only once. Roughly a tenth of the sample lies in the top ten.

Reading the germline V gene gives CDR1 LGHNA and CDR2 YNFKEQ. At the junction V is shortened by 4 bases and J by 4 bases; bases outside the gene matches: 11. Taken from cysteine to phenylalanine, the CDR3 has 16 residues. The read is trimmed to its CDR3 DNA, 48 bases read in frame from base 1. The receptor chain draws on TRBV4-2 and TRBJ2-3, with TRBD2 identical over 7 junction bases. This receptor was identified in a human donor who had recovered from COVID-19. Sequenced sample: CD4+ T cells from blood, cultured in vitro. The DNA is TGTGCCAGCAGCCTTCTCGAGAGCGGGAACCCAGATACGCAGTATTTT. It codes for CASSLLESGNPDTQYF.